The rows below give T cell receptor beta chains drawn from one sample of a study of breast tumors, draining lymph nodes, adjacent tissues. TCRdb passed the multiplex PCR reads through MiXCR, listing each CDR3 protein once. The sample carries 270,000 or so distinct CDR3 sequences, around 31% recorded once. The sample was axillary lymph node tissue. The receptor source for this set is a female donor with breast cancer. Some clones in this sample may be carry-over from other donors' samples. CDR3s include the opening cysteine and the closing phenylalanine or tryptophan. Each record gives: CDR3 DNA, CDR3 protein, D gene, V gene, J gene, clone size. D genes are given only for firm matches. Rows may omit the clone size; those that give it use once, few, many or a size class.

cdr3_nt: TGTGCCAGCAGTGCGGGACTAGCGGGAGGGGGGTTGGATACGCAGTATTTT; cdr3_aa: CASSAGLAGGGLDTQYF; d_call: TRBD2; v_call: TRBV6-7; j_call: TRBJ2-3; clone_size: many
cdr3_nt: TGTGCCAGCAGTTTTAGTCCCGAGACCGGGGAGCTGTTTTTT; cdr3_aa: CASSFSPETGELFF; d_call: .; v_call: TRBV12-3/TRBV12-4; j_call: TRBJ2-2; clone_size: many
cdr3_nt: TGTGCCAGCAGTGAAGCAAGGCTAGCGGGAGCCAATGAGCAGTTCTTC; cdr3_aa: CASSEARLAGANEQFF; d_call: TRBD2; v_call: TRBV2; j_call: TRBJ2-1; clone_size: many
cdr3_nt: TGTGCCAGCAGCAACCCCGGTTACGAGCAGTACTTC; cdr3_aa: CASSNPGYEQYF; d_call: .; v_call: TRBV7-2; j_call: TRBJ2-7; clone_size: many
cdr3_nt: TGTGCCAGCAGACATAACAGGGGGCGTAGCACCGGGGAGCTGTTTTTT; cdr3_aa: CASRHNRGRSTGELFF; d_call: TRBD1; v_call: TRBV6-5; j_call: TRBJ2-2; clone_size: few
cdr3_nt: TGTGCCAGCAGTTACTCACATAATAGCAATCAGCCCCAGCATTTT; cdr3_aa: CASSYSHNSNQPQHF; d_call: .; v_call: TRBV6-5; j_call: TRBJ1-5; clone_size: many
cdr3_nt: TGCAGTGCTAGTTTACTAGCGGGAGGGTACACAGATACGCAGTATTTT; cdr3_aa: CSASLLAGGYTDTQYF; d_call: TRBD2; v_call: TRBV20-1; j_call: TRBJ2-3; clone_size: many
cdr3_nt: TGTGCCAGCAGCGCCACCTACGAGCAGTACTTC; cdr3_aa: CASSATYEQYF; d_call: .; v_call: TRBV7-2; j_call: TRBJ2-7; clone_size: many
cdr3_nt: TGTGCCACCAGCAGAGATCAGGGGGCCAACGTCCTGACTTTC; cdr3_aa: CATSRDQGANVLTF; d_call: .; v_call: TRBV15; j_call: TRBJ2-6; clone_size: .
cdr3_nt: TGTGCCTCCCACGGGACCGGGACCACAGATACGCAGTATTTT; cdr3_aa: CASHGTGTTDTQYF; d_call: .; v_call: TRBV10-3; j_call: TRBJ2-3; clone_size: many
cdr3_nt: TGCAGTGCTAGAATGCGGGAGCAGTACTTC; cdr3_aa: CSARMREQYF; d_call: .; v_call: TRBV20-1; j_call: TRBJ2-7; clone_size: many
cdr3_nt: TGTGCCAGCAGTTCCGCCTGGCCCCAGACCAATGAGCAGTTCTTC; cdr3_aa: CASSSAWPQTNEQFF; d_call: .; v_call: TRBV6-2/TRBV6-3; j_call: TRBJ2-1; clone_size: .
cdr3_nt: TGTGCCTGGAGTGCCGGACAGGGCTTGTCCTACGAGCAGTACTTC; cdr3_aa: CAWSAGQGLSYEQYF; d_call: TRBD1; v_call: TRBV30; j_call: TRBJ2-7; clone_size: .
cdr3_nt: TGTGCCAGCAGCTTACTTACGGGGAGCTCTGGAAACACCATATATTTT; cdr3_aa: CASSLLTGSSGNTIYF; d_call: .; v_call: TRBV7-9; j_call: TRBJ1-3; clone_size: many
cdr3_nt: TGCAGTGCTGTTACACGTACCGCGAAGGATACGCAGTATTTT; cdr3_aa: CSAVTRTAKDTQYF; d_call: .; v_call: TRBV20-1; j_call: TRBJ2-3; clone_size: many
cdr3_nt: TGTGCCAGCCAAAAGAAAGCGGGAGAGGTTTACGAGCAGTACTTC; cdr3_aa: CASQKKAGEVYEQYF; d_call: TRBD2; v_call: TRBV6-2/TRBV6-3; j_call: TRBJ2-7; clone_size: .
cdr3_nt: TGCAGTGCTAGAGATGAGCGGAGATCCTACAATGAGCAGTTCTTC; cdr3_aa: CSARDERRSYNEQFF; d_call: .; v_call: TRBV20-1; j_call: TRBJ2-1; clone_size: many
cdr3_nt: TGTGCCAGCAGTGGGACAGGGCCCTACGAGCAGTACTTC; cdr3_aa: CASSGTGPYEQYF; d_call: TRBD1; v_call: TRBV28; j_call: TRBJ2-7; clone_size: few
cdr3_nt: TGTGCCAGTAGCGACTCGACAGGGGGCCAAGAGACCCAGTACTTC; cdr3_aa: CASSDSTGGQETQYF; d_call: TRBD1; v_call: TRBV19; j_call: TRBJ2-5; clone_size: many
cdr3_nt: TGTGCCAGCAGCCCGGACAGGGAAGGCTACGAGCAGTACTTC; cdr3_aa: CASSPDREGYEQYF; d_call: TRBD1; v_call: TRBV7-2; j_call: TRBJ2-7; clone_size: many
cdr3_nt: TGTGCCAGCAACTCCGGACAGGGGCGGTCACCCCTCCACTTT; cdr3_aa: CASNSGQGRSPLHF; d_call: TRBD1; v_call: TRBV27; j_call: TRBJ1-6; clone_size: .
cdr3_nt: TGTGCCAGCAGTTCCTATAGCGGGGGTTCCTACAATGAGCAGTTCTTC; cdr3_aa: CASSSYSGGSYNEQFF; d_call: TRBD2; v_call: TRBV27; j_call: TRBJ2-1; clone_size: few
cdr3_nt: TGTGCCAGCAGTCCCTGGCTAGAGGGCTATGAGCAGTTCTTC; cdr3_aa: CASSPWLEGYEQFF; d_call: .; v_call: TRBV12-3/TRBV12-4; j_call: TRBJ2-1; clone_size: few
cdr3_nt: TGTGCCAGCAGTACGAACGGGAGGGCCGCCGAGACCCAGTACTTC; cdr3_aa: CASSTNGRAAETQYF; d_call: TRBD2; v_call: TRBV2; j_call: TRBJ2-5; clone_size: many